The subject of this entry is one T cell receptor beta chain. The data stem from a study of identical twins' blood T cells. Study as a whole: Around 50 million reads came from 12 libraries, six alpha, six beta.

Germline CDR1 and CDR2: SGDLS and YYNGEE. Trimming left V 4 bases short and J 4 bases short, with 15 bases between. This CDR3 comprises 14 residues. Using its own MiXCR run on the 5' RACE reads, TCRdb lists one record per CDR3 protein. The sample lists 300,000 to 450,000 distinct CDR3 sequences; roughly 31% were seen once. The origin of this receptor is a woman between 18 and 55 years old in good health. The rearrangement uses TRBV9 and TRBJ2-7; a possible D gene is TRBD2 (6 bases). The sequenced material came from PBMCs. CDR3 sequence (DNA): TGTGCCAGCAGCCCTCCCGGGACTGCGTACGAGCAGTACTTC. This encodes CASSPPGTAYEQYF.